One and the same sample provided the 3 T cell receptor beta chains below, sequenced in a study of vaccination and CD4 T cells after COVID-19. Antigens for these TCRs are unknown. Noted treatment: approximately nine-day PBMC culture with coronavirus spike peptide pools or control peptides (ViraFEST assay). Cultured CD4+ T cells had their DNA profiled by the Oncomine TCR Beta short-read assay. TCRdb fed the PCR reads into MiXCR, producing one record per CDR3 protein. The data hold some 16,000 distinct CDR3 sequences, with 57% observed a single time. The sample taken for sequencing was CD4+ T cells from blood, cultured in vitro. These receptors were taken from a human donor who had recovered from COVID-19.

The chain recombines TRBV20-1 with TRBJ1-5; D perhaps matches TRBD1 (5 bases). The CDR3 runs to 15 residues. Per germline, CDR1 DFQATT and CDR2 SNEGSKA (reference sequence). The ends were cut back, 1 base at V and 7 bases at J, with 17 bases in the middle. The CDR3 DNA sequence: TGCAGTGCTAGAGCGGGCAGTTTGGGGGGACAGCCCCAGCATTTT. Its protein is CSARAGSLGGQPQHF.

The rearrangement links TRBV7-9 to TRBJ2-6; 8 bases fit TRBD1. V was clipped by 1 base and J by 0 bases; unmatched bases: 5. The CDR3 runs to 18 residues. Germline V lookup: CDR1 SEHNR, CDR2 FQNEAQ (reference sequence). CDR3 loop: CASSLVRDRFSGANVLTF. The CDR3 DNA follows: TGTGCCAGCAGCTTAGTCCGGGACAGGTTCTCTGGGGCCAACGTCCTGACTTTC.

This sequence joins TRBV20-1 and TRBJ1-5; D call uncertain. Germline V gene lookup returns CDR1 DFQATT and CDR2 SNEGSKA (reference sequence). The germline V and J ends were trimmed by 1 base and 1 base, with 5 bases remaining between them. The CDR3 length is 13 residues. This CDR3 is CSARARSNQPQHF. Here the CDR3 DNA reads TGCAGTGCTAGAGCCCGGAGCAATCAGCCCCAGCATTTT.